This TCR beta chain was retrieved from a study of molecular identifiers for immune sequencing clone quantification. TCRdb reprocessed the PCR reads via MiXCR and lists one record per CDR3 protein. The sample lists about 100,000 distinct CDR3 sequences, 36% occurring once. Per the germline V gene, CDR1 is LNHNV and CDR2 is YYDKDF (reference sequence). This CDR3 has 14 residues. This clonotype came up once. The chain employs TRBV15 and TRBJ2-1; D possibly corresponds to TRBD2 (6 bases). This clonotype was sampled from a human donor in good health. Some libraries in this study had Jurkat cell RNA spiked in. Material for sequencing was naive CD8+ T cells from blood, with Jurkat cell RNA spiked in. The subset denotes: FACS-sorted CD8+CD4-CCR7+CD45RA+ naive T cells. CDR3 loop: CASSRDWGYAEQFF. In DNA, the CDR3 is TGTGCTAGCAGCCGGGACTGGGGCTATGCTGAGCAGTTCTTC. The full variable domain, in which reference TRBV15 and TRBJ2-1 provide the parts outside the CDR3, is DAMVIQNPRYQVTQFGKPVTLSCSQTLNHNVMYWYQQKSSQAPKLLFHYYDKDFNNEADTPDNFQSRRPNTSFCFLDIRSPGLGDTAMYLCASSRDWGYAEQFFGPGTRLTVL.